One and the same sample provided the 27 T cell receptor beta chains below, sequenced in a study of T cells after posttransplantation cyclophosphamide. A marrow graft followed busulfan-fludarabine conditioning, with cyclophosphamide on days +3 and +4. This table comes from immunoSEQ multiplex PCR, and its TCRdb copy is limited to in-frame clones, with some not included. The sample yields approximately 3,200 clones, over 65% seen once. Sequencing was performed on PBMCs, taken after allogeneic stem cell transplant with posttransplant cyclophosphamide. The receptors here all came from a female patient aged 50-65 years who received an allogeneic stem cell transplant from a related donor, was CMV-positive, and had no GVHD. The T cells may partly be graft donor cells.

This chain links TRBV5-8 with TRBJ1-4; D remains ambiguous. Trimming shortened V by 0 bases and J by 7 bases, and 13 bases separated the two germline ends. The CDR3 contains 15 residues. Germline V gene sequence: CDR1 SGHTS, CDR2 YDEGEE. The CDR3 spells CASSLVLGRGEKLFF. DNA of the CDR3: TGTGCCAGCAGCTTGGTTTTGGGTCGAGGTGAAAAACTGTTTTTT.

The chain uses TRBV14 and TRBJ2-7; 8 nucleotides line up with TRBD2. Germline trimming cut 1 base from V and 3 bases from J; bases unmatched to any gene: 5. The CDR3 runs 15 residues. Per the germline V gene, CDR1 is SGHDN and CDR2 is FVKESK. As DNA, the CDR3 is TGTGCCAGCAGCCAAGGTCCGGGAGGGGGCTACGAGCAGTACTTC. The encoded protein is CASSQGPGGGYEQYF.

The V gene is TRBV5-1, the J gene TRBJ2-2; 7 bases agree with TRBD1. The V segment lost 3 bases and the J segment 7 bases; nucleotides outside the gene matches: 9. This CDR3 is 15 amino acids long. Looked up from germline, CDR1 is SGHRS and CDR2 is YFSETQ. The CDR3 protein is CASSSQQGSGGELFF. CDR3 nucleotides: TGCGCCAGCAGCTCGCAACAGGGGTCAGGCGGGGAGCTGTTTTTT.

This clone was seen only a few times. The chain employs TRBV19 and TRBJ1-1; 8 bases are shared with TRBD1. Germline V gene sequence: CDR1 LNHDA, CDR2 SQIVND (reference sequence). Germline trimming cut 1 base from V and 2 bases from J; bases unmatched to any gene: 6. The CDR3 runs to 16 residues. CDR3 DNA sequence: TGTGCCAGTAGTATAGTAGGACAGGGTCCAAACACTGAAGCTTTCTTT. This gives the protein CASSIVGQGPNTEAFF.

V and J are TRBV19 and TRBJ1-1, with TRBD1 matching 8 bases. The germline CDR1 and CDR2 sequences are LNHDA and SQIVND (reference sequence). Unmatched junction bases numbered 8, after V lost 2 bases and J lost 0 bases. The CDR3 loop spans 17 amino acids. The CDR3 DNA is TGTGCCAGTAGTATAAGGGGGACAGGTTTCATGAACACTGAAGCTTTCTTT. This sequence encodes CASSIRGTGFMNTEAFF.

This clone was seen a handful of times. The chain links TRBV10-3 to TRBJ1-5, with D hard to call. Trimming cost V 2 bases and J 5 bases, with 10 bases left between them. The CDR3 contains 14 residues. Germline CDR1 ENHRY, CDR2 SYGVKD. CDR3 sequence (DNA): TGTGCCATCAGTGAGCGTGAGGGTGATCAGCCCCAGCATTTT. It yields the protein CAISEREGDQPQHF.

For the CDR3, the DNA is TGTGCCAGCAGGGACACCTCTGGAAACACCATATATTTT. Translation: CASRDTSGNTIYF. This chain connects TRBV2 to TRBJ1-3, with D possibly being TRBD1 (5 bases). Germline V lookup: CDR1 SNHLY, CDR2 FYNNEI. V lost 6 bases, J lost 0 bases, and 6 bases lay in between. The CDR3 length is 13 residues.

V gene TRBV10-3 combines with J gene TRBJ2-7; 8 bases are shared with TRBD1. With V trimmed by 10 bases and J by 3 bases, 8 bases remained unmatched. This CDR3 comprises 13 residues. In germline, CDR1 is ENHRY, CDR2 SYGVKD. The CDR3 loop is CATKGQVDYEQYF. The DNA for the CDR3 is TGTGCCACCAAGGGACAGGTGGACTACGAGCAGTACTTC.

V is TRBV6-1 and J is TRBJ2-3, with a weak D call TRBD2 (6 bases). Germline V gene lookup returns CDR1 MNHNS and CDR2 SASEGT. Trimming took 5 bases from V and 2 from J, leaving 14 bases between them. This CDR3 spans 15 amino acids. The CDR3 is CASSLTSHYTDTQYF. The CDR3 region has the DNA TGTGCCAGCAGTCTAACTAGCCATTACACAGATACGCAGTATTTT.

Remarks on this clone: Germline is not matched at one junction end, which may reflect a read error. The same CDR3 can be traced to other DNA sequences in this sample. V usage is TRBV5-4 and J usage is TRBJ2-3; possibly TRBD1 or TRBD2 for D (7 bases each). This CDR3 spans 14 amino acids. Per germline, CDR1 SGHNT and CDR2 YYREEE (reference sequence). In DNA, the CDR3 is TGCGCCAGCAGGGGGGGACAGCCGACAGATACGCAGTATTTT. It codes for CASRGGQPTDTQYF.

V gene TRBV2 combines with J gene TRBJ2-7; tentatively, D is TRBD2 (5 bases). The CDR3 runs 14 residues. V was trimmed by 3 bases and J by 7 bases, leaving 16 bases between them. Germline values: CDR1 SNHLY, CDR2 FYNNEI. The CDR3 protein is CASSEGSRGGEQYF. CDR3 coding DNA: TGTGCCAGCAGTGAGGGCAGTCGTGGAGGAGAGCAGTACTTC.

DNA of the CDR3: TGTGCCAGCAGGGGGGGGGCTTTGAGCAATCAGCCCCAGCATTTT. As protein: CASRGGALSNQPQHF. The genes are TRBV28 and TRBJ1-5; D is possibly TRBD1 (6 bases). This CDR3 spans 15 amino acids. Trimming took off 6 bases at V and 1 base at J, with 13 bases between the two ends. Germline V gene data show CDR1 as MDHEN and CDR2 as SYDVKM.

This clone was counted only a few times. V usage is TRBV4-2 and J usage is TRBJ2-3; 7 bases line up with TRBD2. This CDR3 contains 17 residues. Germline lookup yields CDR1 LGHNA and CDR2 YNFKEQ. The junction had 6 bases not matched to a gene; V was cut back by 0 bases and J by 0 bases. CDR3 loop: CASSQDTPSGSTDTQYF. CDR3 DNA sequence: TGTGCCAGCAGCCAAGATACTCCTAGCGGTAGCACAGATACGCAGTATTTT.

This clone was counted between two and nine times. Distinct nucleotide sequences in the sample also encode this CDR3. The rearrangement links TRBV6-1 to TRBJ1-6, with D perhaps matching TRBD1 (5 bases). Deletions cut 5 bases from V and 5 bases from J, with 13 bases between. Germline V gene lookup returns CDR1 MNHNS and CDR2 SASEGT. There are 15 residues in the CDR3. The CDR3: CASSRGHLNNSPLHF. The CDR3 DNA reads TGTGCCAGCAGTCGCGGACACCTTAATAATTCACCCCTCCACTTT.

DNA of the CDR3: TGTGCCAGCAGCTTGGACAGGGCCTCCTATGGCTACACCTTC. This encodes CASSLDRASYGYTF. The J gene is TRBJ1-2, the V gene TRBV7-8, with 8 bases that match TRBD1. Germline CDR1 is SGHVS and CDR2 is FQNEAQ. The CDR3 loop spans 14 amino acids. The J segment lost 4 bases and the V segment lost 3 bases, leaving 4 bases of the junction unmatched.

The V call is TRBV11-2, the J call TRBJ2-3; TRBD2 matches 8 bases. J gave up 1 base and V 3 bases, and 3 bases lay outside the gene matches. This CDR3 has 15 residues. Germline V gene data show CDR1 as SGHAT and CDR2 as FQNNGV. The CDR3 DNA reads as TGTGCCAGCAGCTTCACAGCGGGAGGCACAGATACGCAGTATTTT. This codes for CASSFTAGGTDTQYF.

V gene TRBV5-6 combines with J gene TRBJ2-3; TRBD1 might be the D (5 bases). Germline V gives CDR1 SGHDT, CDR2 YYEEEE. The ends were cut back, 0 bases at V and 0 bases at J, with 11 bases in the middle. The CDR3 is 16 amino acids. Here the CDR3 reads CASSLGVRQSTDTQYF. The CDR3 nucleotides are TGTGCCAGCAGCTTGGGGGTCCGACAGAGCACAGATACGCAGTATTTT. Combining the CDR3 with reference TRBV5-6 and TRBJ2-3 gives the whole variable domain DAGVTQSPTHLIKTRGQQVTLRCSPKSGHDTVSWYQQALGQGPQFIFQYYEEEERQRGNFPDRFSGHQFPNYSSELNVNALLLGDSALYLCASSLGVRQSTDTQYFGPGTRLTVL.

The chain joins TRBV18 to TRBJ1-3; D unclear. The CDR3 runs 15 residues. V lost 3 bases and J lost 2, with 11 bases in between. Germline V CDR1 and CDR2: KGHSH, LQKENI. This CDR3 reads CASSPGGEAGNTIYF. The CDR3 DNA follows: TGTGCCAGCTCACCGGGTGGAGAGGCTGGAAACACCATATATTTT.

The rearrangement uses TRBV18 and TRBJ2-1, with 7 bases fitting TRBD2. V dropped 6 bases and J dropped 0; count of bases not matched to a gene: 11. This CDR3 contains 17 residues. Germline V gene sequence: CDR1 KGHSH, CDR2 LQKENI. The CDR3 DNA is TGTGCCAGCTCCTGGCAAAGCGGGGCTACCTCCTACAATGAGCAGTTCTTC. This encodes CASSWQSGATSYNEQFF.

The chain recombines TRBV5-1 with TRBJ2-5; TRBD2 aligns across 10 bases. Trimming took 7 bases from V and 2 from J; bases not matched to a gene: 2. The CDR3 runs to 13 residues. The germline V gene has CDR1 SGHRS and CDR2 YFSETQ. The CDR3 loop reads CASWTSGQETQYF. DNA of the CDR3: TGCGCCAGCTGGACTAGCGGACAAGAGACCCAGTACTTC.

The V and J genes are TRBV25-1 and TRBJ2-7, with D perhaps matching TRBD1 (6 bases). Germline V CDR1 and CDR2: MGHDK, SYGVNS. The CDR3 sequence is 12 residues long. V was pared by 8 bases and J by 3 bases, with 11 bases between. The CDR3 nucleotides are TGTGCCAGCGCTTCAGGGGTCTACGAGCAGTACTTC. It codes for CASASGVYEQYF.

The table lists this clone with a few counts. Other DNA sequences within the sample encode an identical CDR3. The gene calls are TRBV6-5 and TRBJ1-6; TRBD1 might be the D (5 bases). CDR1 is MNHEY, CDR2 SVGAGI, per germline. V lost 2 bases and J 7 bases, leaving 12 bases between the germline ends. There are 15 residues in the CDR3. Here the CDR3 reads CASSYAQGENSPLHF. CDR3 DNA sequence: TGTGCCAGCAGTTACGCGCAGGGCGAAAATTCACCCCTCCACTTT.

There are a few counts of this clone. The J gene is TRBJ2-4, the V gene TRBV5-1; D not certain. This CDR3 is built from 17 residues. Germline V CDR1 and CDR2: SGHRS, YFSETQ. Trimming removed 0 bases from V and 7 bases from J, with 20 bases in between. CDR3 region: CASSLEFPLNPGNIQYF. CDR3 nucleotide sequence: TGCGCCAGCAGCTTGGAGTTTCCCCTGAATCCCGGGAACATTCAGTACTTC.

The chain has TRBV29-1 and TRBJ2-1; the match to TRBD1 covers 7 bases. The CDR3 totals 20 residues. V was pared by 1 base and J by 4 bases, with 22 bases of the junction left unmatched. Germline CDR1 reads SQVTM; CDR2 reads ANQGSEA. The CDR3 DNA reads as TGCAGCGTTGAAGCCCCTCGGGACAGCCGTCCATTATCTGTATACAATGAGCAGTTCTTC. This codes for CSVEAPRDSRPLSVYNEQFF.

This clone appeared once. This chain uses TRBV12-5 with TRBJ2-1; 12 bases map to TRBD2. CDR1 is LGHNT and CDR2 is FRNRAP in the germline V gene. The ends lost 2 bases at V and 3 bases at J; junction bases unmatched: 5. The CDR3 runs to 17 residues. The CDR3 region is CASGLNLLAGGYNEQFF. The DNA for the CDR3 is TGTGCTAGTGGTTTGAACCTACTAGCGGGGGGCTACAATGAGCAGTTCTTC.

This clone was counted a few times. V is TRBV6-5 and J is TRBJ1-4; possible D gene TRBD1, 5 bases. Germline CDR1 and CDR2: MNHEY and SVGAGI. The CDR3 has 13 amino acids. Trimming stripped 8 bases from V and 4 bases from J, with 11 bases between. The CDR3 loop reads CASQRQYNEKLFF. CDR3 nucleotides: TGTGCCAGCCAAAGACAGTATAATGAAAAACTGTTTTTT.

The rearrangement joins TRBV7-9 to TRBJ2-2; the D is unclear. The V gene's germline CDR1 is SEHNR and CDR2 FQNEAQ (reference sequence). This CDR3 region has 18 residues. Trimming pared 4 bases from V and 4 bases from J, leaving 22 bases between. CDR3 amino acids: CASSSVQKLSSGTGELFF. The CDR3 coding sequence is TGTGCCAGCAGCTCGGTCCAGAAACTGAGTTCGGGCACCGGGGAGCTGTTTTTT.